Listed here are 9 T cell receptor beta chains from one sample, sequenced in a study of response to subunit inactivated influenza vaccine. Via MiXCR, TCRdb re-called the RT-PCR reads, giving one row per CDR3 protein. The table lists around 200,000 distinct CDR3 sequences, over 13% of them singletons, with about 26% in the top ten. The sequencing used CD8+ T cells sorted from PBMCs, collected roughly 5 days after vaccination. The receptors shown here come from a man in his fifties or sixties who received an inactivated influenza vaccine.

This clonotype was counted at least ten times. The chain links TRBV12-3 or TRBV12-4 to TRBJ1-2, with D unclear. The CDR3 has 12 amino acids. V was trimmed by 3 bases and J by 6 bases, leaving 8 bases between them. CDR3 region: CASSFGLDGYTF. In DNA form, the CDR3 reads TGTGCCAGCAGTTTCGGATTAGATGGCTACACCTTC.

The CDR3 sequence is CSVIQHTGELFF. For the CDR3, the DNA is TGCAGCGTAATACAGCACACCGGGGAGCTGTTTTTT. The V gene is TRBV29-1, the J gene TRBJ2-2; D is undetermined. This CDR3 has 12 amino acids. V lost 6 bases and J lost 3, with 8 bases in between. From germline, CDR1 is SQVTM and CDR2 ANQGSEA.

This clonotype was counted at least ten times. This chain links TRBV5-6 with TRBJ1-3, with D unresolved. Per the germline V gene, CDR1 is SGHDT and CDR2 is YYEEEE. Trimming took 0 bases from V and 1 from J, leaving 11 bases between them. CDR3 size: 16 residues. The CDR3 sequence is CASSLARGWSGNTIYF. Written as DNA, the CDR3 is TGTGCCAGCAGCTTGGCCCGGGGATGGTCTGGAAACACCATATATTTT.

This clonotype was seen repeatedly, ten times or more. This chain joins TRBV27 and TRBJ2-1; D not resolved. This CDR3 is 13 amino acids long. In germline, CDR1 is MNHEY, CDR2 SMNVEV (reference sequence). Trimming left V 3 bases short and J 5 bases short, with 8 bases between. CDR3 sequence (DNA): TGTGCCAGCAGTTTTTCGGAGAACAATGAGCAGTTCTTC. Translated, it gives CASSFSENNEQFF.

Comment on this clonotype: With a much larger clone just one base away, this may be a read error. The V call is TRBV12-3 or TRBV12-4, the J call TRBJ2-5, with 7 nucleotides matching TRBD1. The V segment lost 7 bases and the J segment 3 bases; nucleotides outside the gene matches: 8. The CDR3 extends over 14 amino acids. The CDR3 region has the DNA TGTGCCAGCATGCCGAATACAGGGGAAGAGACCCAGTACTTC. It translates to CASMPNTGEETQYF.

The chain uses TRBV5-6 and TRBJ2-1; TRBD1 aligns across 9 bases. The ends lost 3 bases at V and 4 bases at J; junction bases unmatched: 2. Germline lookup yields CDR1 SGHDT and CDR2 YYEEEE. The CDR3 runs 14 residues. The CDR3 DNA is TGTGCCAGCAGCTGGGACAGGGATTACAATGAGCAGTTCTTC. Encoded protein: CASSWDRDYNEQFF.

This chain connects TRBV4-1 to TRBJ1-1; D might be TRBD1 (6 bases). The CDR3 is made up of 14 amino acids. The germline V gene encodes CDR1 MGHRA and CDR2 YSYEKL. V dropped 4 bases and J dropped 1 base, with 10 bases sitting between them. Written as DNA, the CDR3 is TGCGCCAGCAGCCTTAAGGGGGGGAACACTGAAGCTTTCTTT. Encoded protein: CASSLKGGNTEAFF.

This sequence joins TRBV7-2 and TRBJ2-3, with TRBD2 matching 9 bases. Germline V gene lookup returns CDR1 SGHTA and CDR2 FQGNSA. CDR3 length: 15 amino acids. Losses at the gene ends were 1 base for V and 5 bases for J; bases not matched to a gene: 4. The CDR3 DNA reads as TGTGCCAGCAGCTTAGGCGGGAGGGCCATAGATACGCAGTATTTT. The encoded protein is CASSLGGRAIDTQYF.

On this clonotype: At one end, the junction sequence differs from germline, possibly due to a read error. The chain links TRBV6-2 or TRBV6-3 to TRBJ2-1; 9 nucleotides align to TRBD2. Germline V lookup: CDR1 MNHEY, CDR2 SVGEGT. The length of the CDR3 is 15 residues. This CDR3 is CASSYGTSSHNEQFF. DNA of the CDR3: TGTGCCAGCAGTTACGGGACTAGCTCCCACAATGAGCAGTTCTTC.